The T cell receptor (beta chain) described here comes from a study of cytomegalovirus exposure and HLA in healthy donors. Study results and limitations: As a later analysis revealed, the rate of TCR association differed by HLA locus, with DRB1 most and HLA-C fewest. Being productive about 87% or about 30% of the time was typical of most TCR beta V segments in an earlier analysis.

Details on this clone: Its antigen is currently unknown.

V was clipped by 4 bases and J by 5 bases, with 8 bases between them. Germline-derived CDR1 and CDR2 are LGHNA and YNFKEQ. This CDR3 region has 13 residues. The PCR had 60 Vbeta and 13 Jbeta primers. Clones were read by immunoSEQ multiplex PCR, and TCRdb kept only the in-frame ones, dropping some. The table includes around 180,000 clones, 80% detected once. The material sequenced was PBMCs. This chain uses TRBV4-2 with TRBJ2-2; a weak D match, TRBD1 (6 bases). This clonotype was obtained from a man aged 25-40 years in good health and CMV-seropositive. Written as DNA, the CDR3 is TGTGCCAGCAGCCCAGGGGCAACCGGGGAGCTGTTTTTT. It encodes CASSPGATGELFF.